Sequencing of this T cell receptor beta chain was carried out in a study of T cells after yellow fever vaccination. Study-level background: Fractions of low cell number were prepared using SMART-Seq v4 Ultra Low Input. Study results and limitations: Clonotypes appearing in both CD4 and CD8 compartments existed, and their share was small.

V shed 5 bases and J shed 10 bases, with 16 bases lying between them. The CDR3 extends over 13 amino acids. The germline V gene has CDR1 SGHAT and CDR2 FQDESV (reference sequence). This clonotype was observed a handful of times. Antigen unknown. By 5'RACE template switching, TCR cDNA was produced, with a universal primer site and UMIs added in the process. Each CDR3 protein is one row after TCRdb ran MiXCR on the 5' RACE reads. Of fewer than 400,000 distinct CDR3 sequences in the sample, approximately 12% were seen once. The input for sequencing was CD4+ T cells sorted from PBMCs, taken 45 days after the yellow fever booster vaccination. This receptor was obtained from a man in his late teens or twenties who received the YFV17D yellow fever vaccine. J is TRBJ2-3 and V is TRBV11-1; D unclear. The CDR3 DNA sequence: TGTGCCAGCAGCCGAGGAGCTGACGATCCGCAGTATTTT. Encoded protein: CASSRGADDPQYF. Full variable domain (outside the CDR3, taken from reference TRBV11-1 and TRBJ2-3): EAEVAQSPRYKITEKSQAVAFWCDPISGHATLYWYRQILGQGPELLVQFQDESVVDDSQLPKDRFSAERLKGVDSTLKIQPAELGDSAMYLCASSRGADDPQYFGPGTRLTVL.